These 20 T cell receptor beta chains share one sample of origin, sequenced in a study of cytomegalovirus exposure and HLA in healthy donors. PCR used 60 Vbeta primers and 13 Jbeta primers. Sequenced by immunoSEQ multiplex PCR; TCRdb stores in-frame clones only, minus some. Among tens of thousands of clones listed, about 47% were seen once. The specimen sequenced was PBMCs. These receptors all come from a human donor in good health.

The chain has TRBV2 and TRBJ2-7; D gene uncertain. The V end lost 5 bases, the J end lost 4 bases, and 9 bases lay between the germline ends. This CDR3 comprises 12 residues. The V gene's germline CDR1 is SNHLY and CDR2 FYNNEI. DNA for the CDR3: TGTGCCAGCAGTCCCCAGTTTTACGAGCAGTACTTC. This gives the protein CASSPQFYEQYF. The full variable domain, rest sourced from reference TRBV2 and TRBJ2-7, is EPEVTQTPSHQVTQMGQEVILRCVPISNHLYFYWYRQILGQKVEFLVSFYNNEISEKSEIFDDQFSVERPDGSNFTLKIRSTKLEDSAMYFCASSPQFYEQYFGPGTRLTVT.

A few counts support this clone. V gene TRBV7-9 combines with J gene TRBJ2-1; 8 nucleotides agree with TRBD2. Germline V gene lookup returns CDR1 SEHNR and CDR2 FQNEAQ (reference sequence). V gave up 2 bases and J gave up 8 bases; unmatched junction bases: 11. The CDR3 extends over 16 amino acids. The CDR3 region has the DNA TGTGCCAGCAGCTTAACCAGCGGGACTAGGCGGGATGAGCAGTTCTTC. This sequence encodes CASSLTSGTRRDEQFF. Full variable domain (missing parts from reference TRBV7-9 and TRBJ2-1): DTGVSQNPRHKITKRGQNVTFRCDPISEHNRLYWYRQTLGQGPEFLTYFQNEAQLEKSRLLSDRFSAERPKGSFSTLEIQRTEQGDSAMYLCASSLTSGTRRDEQFFGPGTRLTVL.

This chain uses TRBV6-5 with TRBJ2-5, with 8 bases matching TRBD1. Germline V gene data show CDR1 as MNHEY and CDR2 as SVGAGI. This CDR3 has 15 residues. The V gene end was trimmed by 4 bases and the J gene end by 5 bases; junction bases not matched to a gene: 9. The CDR3 region has the DNA TGTGCCAGCAGTTCCCAGGGGGCACTAATTGAGACCCAGTACTTC. Its translation is CASSSQGALIETQYF.

This clone was seen more than once but under ten times. The rearrangement joins TRBV7-2 to TRBJ2-7, with 13 positions matching TRBD2. CDR3 length: 16 residues. Trimming cost V 5 bases and J 4 bases; bases outside gene matches: 8. Germline V CDR1 and CDR2: SGHTA, FQGNSA. The CDR3 DNA follows: TGTGCCAGCAGCCGGACTAGCGGGGGCGCCTGGTACGAGCAGTACTTC. Translation: CASSRTSGGAWYEQYF.

The chain combines TRBV29-1 with TRBJ2-2, with unresolved D. This CDR3 region has 14 residues. V was clipped by 4 bases and J by 1 base, with 10 bases between them. CDR1 is SQVTM, CDR2 ANQGSEA, per germline. The chain's CDR3 is CSVAKRGNTGELFF. The CDR3 coding sequence is TGCAGCGTTGCTAAAAGAGGGAACACCGGGGAGCTGTTTTTT.

V usage is TRBV6-5 and J usage is TRBJ2-7; a possible D gene is TRBD1 (5 bases). Germline V gives CDR1 MNHEY, CDR2 SVGAGI. This CDR3 is built from 12 residues. Between the trimmed V and J ends, which lost 6 bases and 3 bases, there was a span of 9 bases. The CDR3 is CASSPRGYEQYF. DNA for the CDR3: TGTGCCAGCAGCCCTAGGGGCTACGAGCAGTACTTC.

This clone was seen just once. The gene calls are TRBV6-5 and TRBJ2-7, with 7 positions matching TRBD2. Trimming at V came to 0 bases and at J to 6 bases, leaving 5 bases not matched to a gene. The length of the CDR3 is 14 residues. CDR1 is MNHEY, CDR2 SVGAGI, per germline. CDR3: CASSYSGGRSEQYF. CDR3 coding DNA: TGTGCCAGCAGTTACTCGGGAGGGCGTAGCGAGCAGTACTTC.

V gene TRBV11-2 combines with J gene TRBJ1-3, with no clear D. V was clipped by 5 bases and J by 4 bases, with 9 bases between them. This CDR3 contains 13 residues. The germline V gene has CDR1 SGHAT and CDR2 FQNNGV. The chain's CDR3 is CASSQAGGNTIYF. The CDR3 DNA reads as TGTGCCAGCAGCCAAGCCGGGGGAAACACCATATATTTT.

CDR3 in amino acids: CASSLTGQSSYNEQFF. In DNA, the CDR3 is TGTGCCAGCAGCTTAACAGGACAGAGCTCCTACAATGAGCAGTTCTTC. The chain recombines TRBV7-3 with TRBJ2-1; D is possibly TRBD1 (6 bases). The CDR3 is made up of 16 amino acids. Germline V CDR1 and CDR2: SGHTA, FQGTGA. The V and J ends lost 0 bases and 0 bases respectively, with 9 bases between them. Combining the CDR3 with reference TRBV7-3 and TRBJ2-1 gives the whole variable domain GAGVSQTPSNKVTEKGKYVELRCDPISGHTALYWYRQSLGQGPEFLIYFQGTGAADDSGLPNDRFFAVRPEGSVSTLKIQRTERGDSAVYLCASSLTGQSSYNEQFFGPGTRLTVL.

The chain recombines TRBV6-5 with TRBJ1-2, with 10 bases that match TRBD1. After removal of 6 bases from V and 8 bases from J, the junction contained 6 bases not matched to a gene. The germline V gene has CDR1 MNHEY and CDR2 SVGAGI. This CDR3 comprises 13 residues. The CDR3 region has the DNA TGTGCCAGCAGGCCGACAGGGGGCGGGGGCTACACCTTC. It is translated as CASRPTGGGGYTF.

The chain uses TRBV7-8 and TRBJ1-4; perhaps TRBD1 as D (5 bases). The CDR3 has 14 amino acids. Germline CDR1 SGHVS, CDR2 FQNEAQ. V was shortened by 3 bases and J by 5 bases, with 10 bases between the two germline ends. As DNA, the CDR3 is TGTGCCAGCAGCTTTGAGCAGGGCAATGAAAAACTGTTTTTT. Amino acids: CASSFEQGNEKLFF.

In its sample, this clone was seen a few times. This chain uses TRBV29-1 with TRBJ2-1; 11 bases agree with TRBD2. Germline CDR1 and CDR2: SQVTM and ANQGSEA. The CDR3 runs 12 residues. V shed 7 bases and J 4 bases; nucleotides not matched to a gene: 0. The CDR3 nucleotides read TGCAGCGGGACTAGCGGGTACAATGAGCAGTTCTTC. Protein sequence: CSGTSGYNEQFF.

In its sample, this clone was seen a few times. The chain joins TRBV4-2 to TRBJ2-2, with D tentatively TRBD2 (6 bases). The ends were cut back, 4 bases at V and 7 bases at J, with 19 bases in the middle. Germline CDR1 reads LGHNA; CDR2 reads YNFKEQ. The CDR3 is made up of 16 amino acids. The DNA of the CDR3 is TGTGCCAGCAGCCCAAGCAACCGGGGGTTTGGCGGGGAGCTGTTTTTT. Amino acids: CASSPSNRGFGGELFF.

V and J are TRBV18 and TRBJ1-5, with 7 bases fitting TRBD1. The CDR3 has 13 amino acids. The germline V gene has CDR1 KGHSH and CDR2 LQKENI. V trimming: 5 bases; J trimming: 3 bases; junction bases outside the gene matches: 1. The CDR3 DNA reads as TGTGCCAGCTCAGGGACAGTCAATCAGCCCCAGCATTTT. Its translation: CASSGTVNQPQHF.

This clone turned up a few times. The chain links TRBV5-1 to TRBJ1-2; D gene ambiguous. This CDR3 region has 14 residues. The V and J ends lost 3 bases and 2 bases respectively, with 11 bases between them. CDR1 and CDR2 (germline): SGHRS, YFSETQ. CDR3 sequence reads: CASSSSEGNYGYTF. CDR3 nucleotide sequence: TGCGCCAGCAGCTCGTCGGAGGGCAACTATGGCTACACCTTC.

The genes are TRBV30 and TRBJ1-1; 11 bases are a match to TRBD1. The V gene end was trimmed by 2 bases and the J gene end by 3 bases; junction bases not matched to a gene: 5. There are 15 residues in the CDR3. In germline, CDR1 is GTSNPN, CDR2 SVGIG (reference sequence). In DNA, the CDR3 is TGTGCCTGGAGTTCATGGACAGGGGGCTACACTGAAGCTTTCTTT. Protein sequence: CAWSSWTGGYTEAFF.

The DNA for the CDR3 is TGTGCCAGCTCGGGGGTCTACAATGAGCAGTTCTTC. This gives the protein CASSGVYNEQFF. The chain uses TRBV6-5 and TRBJ2-1; D might be TRBD2 (6 bases). V was pared by 8 bases and J by 3 bases, with 8 bases between. The CDR3 length is 12 residues. Looked up from germline, CDR1 is MNHEY and CDR2 is SVGAGI.

The V call is TRBV7-2, the J call TRBJ2-1; maybe TRBD2 (5 bases). The CDR3 extends over 13 amino acids. Germline V gene data show CDR1 as SGHTA and CDR2 as FQGNSA. Trimming took off 1 base at V and 12 bases at J, with 13 bases between the two ends. In nucleotides, the CDR3 is TGTGCCAGCAGCTTAGGGTTGGTAGAGGGGCAGTTCTTC. Amino acid sequence: CASSLGLVEGQFF.

The rearrangement links TRBV27 to TRBJ1-6; D call uncertain. This CDR3 region has 13 residues. V lost 5 bases, J lost 8 bases, and 10 bases lay in between. The germline gives CDR1 MNHEY, CDR2 SMNVEV (reference sequence). This chain's CDR3 is CASSPWQDSPLHF. The DNA of the CDR3 is TGTGCCAGCAGTCCCTGGCAGGATTCACCCCTCCACTTT.

V is TRBV14 and J is TRBJ2-3; D is ambiguous. The CDR3 runs to 13 residues. Germline CDR1 and CDR2: SGHDN and FVKESK. V was pared by 1 base and J by 3 bases, with 5 bases between. CDR3 protein: CASSQVGTDTQYF. The CDR3 bases are TGTGCCAGCAGCCAAGTCGGGACAGATACGCAGTATTTT.